This T cell receptor beta chain derives from a study of blood T cell repertoires in COVID-19. Overall study: Acute and convalescent COVID-19 specimens originated in the United States, Italy and Spain. PBMCs, B-cell-depleted T cells, or T cells were the source of the cDNA or gDNA that made up the material.

The CDR3 is made up of 15 amino acids. The ends lost 6 bases at V and 5 bases at J; junction bases unmatched: 10. From germline, CDR1 is MNHEY and CDR2 SVGAGI. TCRdb's copy holds only in-frame clones and misses some; the assay was immunoSEQ multiplex PCR. The table records 110,000 to 150,000 clones, 84% of them present only once. The sample consisted of peripheral blood. This receptor was obtained from a human donor in a cohort sampled during active COVID-19. The J gene is TRBJ2-1, the V gene TRBV6-5, with 7 bases fitting TRBD2. The CDR3 region has the DNA TGTGCCAGCAGAAGCGGACTAGTCGTCGACAATGAGCAGTTCTTC. Amino acids: CASRSGLVVDNEQFF.